These 16 T cell receptor beta chains were sequenced from one sample in a study of neurological immune-mediated disorders. TCRdb re-called the 5' RACE reads with MiXCR, one entry per CDR3 protein. Among 80,000 or so distinct CDR3 sequences, under 10% were seen once, and the ten largest hold less than 2%. The sequenced sample was PBMCs. The receptors here all came from a man aged 45-65 years in good health.

The sample holds many counts of this clonotype. The rearrangement links TRBV7-3 to TRBJ2-3; D unclear. The CDR3 covers 10 residues. The V end was cut by 10 bases, the J end by 3 bases, with 5 bases between. Germline CDR1 SGHTA, CDR2 FQGTGA. In nucleotides, the CDR3 is TGTGCCACATATACAGATACGCAGTATTTT. Translated, it gives CATYTDTQYF.

This clonotype showed up many times. This rearrangement joins TRBV7-2 to TRBJ2-7, with 16 bases lining up with TRBD2. V dropped 2 bases and J dropped 4; count of bases not matched to a gene: 11. The length of the CDR3 is 19 residues. CDR1 and CDR2 from the germline V gene are SGHTA and FQGNSA. This CDR3 is CASSLRGTSGRALVYEQYF. In DNA, the CDR3 is TGTGCCAGCAGCTTACGAGGGACTAGCGGGAGGGCCCTCGTATACGAGCAGTACTTC.

This clonotype was recorded at least ten times. The chain employs TRBV12-3 or TRBV12-4 and TRBJ2-1; 8 bases match TRBD2. The CDR3 covers 16 residues. The V segment lost 1 base and the J segment 2 bases; nucleotides outside the gene matches: 4. This chain's CDR3 is CASSLDGGGPYNEQFF. The CDR3 DNA reads TGTGCCAGCAGTTTAGACGGCGGGGGGCCCTACAATGAGCAGTTCTTC.

This clonotype appeared many times. V is TRBV20-1 and J is TRBJ1-6; possibly TRBD1 for D (6 bases). Trimming pared 0 bases from V and 9 bases from J, leaving 18 bases between. The CDR3 consists of 16 residues. Germline assignment: CDR1 DFQATT and CDR2 SNEGSKA (reference sequence). In DNA, the CDR3 is TGCAGTGCTAGAGATAATGGGTCAGGGGCCTCTTCACCCCTCCACTTT. This sequence encodes CSARDNGSGASSPLHF.

This clonotype has at least ten counts. This sequence joins TRBV29-1 and TRBJ2-5; a weak D match, TRBD1 (5 bases). The germline V and J ends were trimmed by 5 bases and 1 base, with 14 bases remaining between them. CDR1 SQVTM and CDR2 ANQGSEA come from the germline V gene. The CDR3 is 14 amino acids. CDR3 residues: CSVRQGTIQETQYF. DNA for the CDR3: TGCAGCGTTCGTCAGGGAACTATCCAAGAGACCCAGTACTTC.

This clonotype was seen ten or more times. The V call is TRBV12-3 or TRBV12-4, the J call TRBJ2-4; a possible D gene is TRBD2 (6 bases). The CDR3 is made up of 13 amino acids. V was cut by 5 bases and J by 7 bases, with 12 bases left in between. CDR3 nucleotides: TGTGCCAGCAGTAAACGGGAGATGAACATTCAGTACTTC. Protein: CASSKREMNIQYF.

At least ten counts were recorded for this clonotype. CDR3 in amino acids: CASSLGQASSYNSPLHF. CDR3 sequence (DNA): TGCGCCAGCAGCCTCGGACAGGCGAGCTCCTATAATTCACCCCTCCACTTT. This chain links TRBV5-1 with TRBJ1-6; 7 nucleotides align to TRBD1. Germline-derived CDR1 and CDR2 are SGHRS and YFSETQ. The CDR3 covers 17 residues. Trimming took 4 bases from V and 0 from J; bases not matched to a gene: 7.

In its sample, this clonotype was seen many times. This chain uses TRBV5-1 with TRBJ2-1; perhaps TRBD2 as D (5 bases). The CDR3 length is 17 residues. V was clipped by 0 bases and J by 2 bases, with 15 bases between them. The germline V gene encodes CDR1 SGHRS and CDR2 YFSETQ. The CDR3 loop is CASSLAPGISPYNEQFF. The CDR3, as DNA: TGCGCCAGCAGCTTGGCCCCGGGGATCTCCCCCTACAATGAGCAGTTCTTC.

The sample holds many counts of this clonotype. This chain links TRBV20-1 with TRBJ2-7; possibly TRBD1 for D (5 bases). V shed 6 bases and J shed 4 bases, with 10 bases lying between them. Germline lookup yields CDR1 DFQATT and CDR2 SNEGSKA (reference sequence). CDR3 length equals 11 residues. CDR3 region: CSAGQNYEQYF. As DNA, the CDR3 is TGCAGTGCGGGGCAGAATTACGAGCAGTACTTC.

The rearrangement joins TRBV6-6 to TRBJ2-1; 7 nucleotides align to TRBD2. The junction had 14 bases not matched to a gene; V was cut back by 7 bases and J by 5 bases. The CDR3 runs 16 residues. Germline V CDR1 and CDR2: MNHNY, SVGAGI (reference sequence). The CDR3 DNA is TGTGCCAGCAACCAACCCCTAGCGGTCGTTAACAATGAGCAGTTCTTC. Its protein is CASNQPLAVVNNEQFF.

This clonotype was counted many times. The rearrangement uses TRBV7-9 and TRBJ2-3; TRBD1 matches at 7 bases. The CDR3 spans 13 residues. V gave up 10 bases and J gave up 4 bases; unmatched junction bases: 8. The germline CDR1 and CDR2 sequences are SEHNR and FQNEAQ (reference sequence). The CDR3 loop is CATPTGYPDTQYF. CDR3 DNA: TGTGCCACGCCGACAGGGTATCCAGATACGCAGTATTTT.

This clonotype was recorded many times. The chain links TRBV9 to TRBJ2-1; D is possibly TRBD2 (6 bases). The V and J ends lost 0 bases and 7 bases respectively, with 11 bases between them. Germline CDR1 and CDR2: SGDLS and YYNGEE. The CDR3 is 14 amino acids. DNA for the CDR3: TGTGCCAGCAGCGTAGCCTCTAGCGCGAATGAGCAGTTCTTC. It yields the protein CASSVASSANEQFF.

This clonotype has more than one count but fewer than ten. V and J are TRBV12-3 or TRBV12-4 and TRBJ2-2; 7 bases map to TRBD1. The CDR3 totals 13 residues. With V trimmed by 6 bases and J by 4 bases, 2 bases remained unmatched. The CDR3 is CASRGGRTGELFF. The CDR3 DNA sequence: TGTGCCAGCAGAGGGGGCCGCACCGGGGAGCTGTTTTTT.

This clonotype occurred many times. The chain has TRBV9 and TRBJ2-2; D unclear. V was shortened by 2 bases and J by 1 base, with 15 bases between the two germline ends. Per germline, CDR1 SGDLS and CDR2 YYNGEE. The CDR3 is 17 residues long. The CDR3 DNA is TGTGCCAGCAGCGTTCAGCCTTACCGCATGAACACCGGGGAGCTGTTTTTT. It is translated as CASSVQPYRMNTGELFF.

This clonotype was counted many times. The chain joins TRBV5-1 to TRBJ2-3; D gene ambiguous. The ends were cut back, 2 bases at V and 2 bases at J, with 9 bases in the middle. This CDR3 is built from 14 residues. Germline CDR1 is SGHRS and CDR2 is YFSETQ. The CDR3 DNA sequence: TGCGCCAGCAGCTTTTACAGAAACACAGATACGCAGTATTTT. Translation: CASSFYRNTDTQYF.

This clonotype has ten or more counts. The chain couples TRBV5-1 to TRBJ2-5, with 14 bases aligning to TRBD2. The germline gives CDR1 SGHRS, CDR2 YFSETQ. This CDR3 is built from 16 residues. J lost 4 bases, V lost 0 bases, and 2 bases had no gene match. CDR3 loop: CASSLDGTSGGETQYF. In nucleotides, the CDR3 is TGCGCCAGCAGCTTGGATGGGACTAGCGGGGGAGAGACCCAGTACTTC.